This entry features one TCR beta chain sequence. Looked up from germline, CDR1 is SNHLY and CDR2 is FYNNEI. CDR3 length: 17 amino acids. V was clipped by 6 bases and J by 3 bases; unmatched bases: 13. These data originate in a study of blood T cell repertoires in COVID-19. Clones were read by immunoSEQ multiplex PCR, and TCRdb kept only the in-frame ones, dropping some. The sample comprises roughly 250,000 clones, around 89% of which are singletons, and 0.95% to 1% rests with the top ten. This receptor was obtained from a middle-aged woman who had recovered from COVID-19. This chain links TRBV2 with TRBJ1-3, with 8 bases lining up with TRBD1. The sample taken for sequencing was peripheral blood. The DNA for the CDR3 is TGTGCCAGCAGCCGGGTTAGGGCAGGGGGCATTGGAAACACCATATATTTT. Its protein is CASSRVRAGGIGNTIYF.